Following are 32 T cell receptor beta chains from one sample sequenced in a study of T cell repertoires in cytomegalovirus infection (dated by TCRdb to about 2019). TCRdb lists the instrument as Illumina HiSeq 1500. Through fastp at Q25 and MiXCR, TCRdb rebuilt clones from the public reads, retaining in-frame beta chains. Each CDR3 protein gets just one entry, which takes the most common genes and DNA from the rows behind it. This sample lists fewer than 400,000 distinct CDR3 sequences; around a sixth were detected once. The leading ten clones occupy roughly 9% of the sample. The sequenced sample was PBMCs. The source of these receptors is a human donor in good health (CMV status not recorded). Some clones in this sample may be carry-over from other donors' samples.

A few counts support this clonotype. The V and J genes are TRBV2 and TRBJ2-1, with D perhaps matching TRBD1 or TRBD2 (5 bases each). Germline assignment: CDR1 SNHLY and CDR2 FYNNEI. This CDR3 region has 15 residues. V dropped 6 bases and J dropped 0 bases, with 12 bases sitting between them. In nucleotides, the CDR3 is TGTGCCAGCAGACTTTGGGGGTACTCCTACAATGAGCAGTTCTTC. Its translation is CASRLWGYSYNEQFF.

This clonotype was seen at least ten times. The V gene is TRBV7-2, the J gene TRBJ2-7, with D unclear. Germline CDR1 and CDR2: SGHTA and FQGNSA. Trimming stripped 2 bases from V and 3 bases from J, with 5 bases between. The CDR3 runs 12 residues. The CDR3 DNA sequence: TGTGCCAGCAGCTTAACCGACTACGAGCAGTACTTC. It encodes CASSLTDYEQYF.

This clonotype turned up a few times. The chain links TRBV5-1 to TRBJ2-5; no reliable D call. Germline loops: CDR1 SGHRS, CDR2 YFSETQ. Deletions cut 0 bases from V and 5 bases from J, with 11 bases between. CDR3 length: 14 residues. Here the CDR3 reads CASSLGLVGETQYF. DNA of the CDR3: TGCGCCAGCAGCTTGGGGCTAGTGGGGGAGACCCAGTACTTC.

This clonotype occurred many times. This chain uses TRBV6-1 with TRBJ1-5; 8 bases match TRBD1. J was trimmed by 4 bases and V by 6 bases; bases with no gene match: 5. The CDR3 runs to 14 residues. The germline V gene encodes CDR1 MNHNS and CDR2 SASEGT. The CDR3 loop is CASRRTGRNQPQHF. As DNA, the CDR3 is TGTGCCAGCAGGAGGACAGGGAGGAATCAGCCCCAGCATTTT.

This clonotype has just a few counts. The V gene is TRBV9, the J gene TRBJ1-2, with TRBD1 matching over 8 bases. The CDR3 runs to 14 residues. V shed 0 bases, J shed 6 bases, and the junction held 4 bases outside the gene matches. Germline assignment: CDR1 SGDLS and CDR2 YYNGEE. CDR3 nucleotide sequence: TGTGCCAGCAGCGTAGGGGGACAGGCCAATGGCTACACCTTC. Protein sequence: CASSVGGQANGYTF.

This clonotype was counted ten times or more. V and J are TRBV7-8 and TRBJ1-3, with D unclear. The CDR3 consists of 13 residues. Germline V gene sequence: CDR1 SGHVS, CDR2 FQNEAQ. The V gene lost 1 base and the J gene lost 4 bases, with 5 bases spanning the gap. CDR3: CASSLGHGNTIYF. In nucleotides, the CDR3 is TGTGCCAGCAGCTTAGGACACGGAAACACCATATATTTT.

There are many counts of this clonotype. This sequence joins TRBV7-2 and TRBJ2-5; 9 nucleotides line up with TRBD2. Germline V gene sequence: CDR1 SGHTA, CDR2 FQGNSA. V lost 0 bases and J lost 5; bases outside the gene matches: 13. The CDR3 is made up of 18 amino acids. The chain's CDR3 is CASSLAWRAGGSRETQYF. The CDR3 coding sequence is TGTGCCAGCAGCTTAGCGTGGAGAGCGGGAGGTTCCCGGGAGACCCAGTACTTC.

This clonotype was seen a few times. J is TRBJ1-6 and V is TRBV2, with 11 bases fitting TRBD1. Germline V gene sequence: CDR1 SNHLY, CDR2 FYNNEI. The CDR3 length is 15 residues. V was pared by 5 bases and J by 10 bases, with 7 bases of the junction left unmatched. CDR3 sequence (DNA): TGTGCCAGCAGTACCCAGGGACAGGGGGGATCACCCCTCCACTTT. Protein product: CASSTQGQGGSPLHF. Full variable domain (outside the CDR3, taken from reference TRBV2 and TRBJ1-6): EPEVTQTPSHQVTQMGQEVILRCVPISNHLYFYWYRQILGQKVEFLVSFYNNEISEKSEIFDDQFSVERPDGSNFTLKIRSTKLEDSAMYFCASSTQGQGGSPLHFGNGTRLTVT.

The chain uses TRBV7-9 and TRBJ1-2, with no clear D. V dropped 1 base and J dropped 1 base, with 7 bases sitting between them. CDR3 length: 14 residues. In germline, CDR1 is SEHNR, CDR2 FQNEAQ (reference sequence). The CDR3 DNA follows: TGTGCCAGCAGCTTAGGGGGTATTAACTATGGCTACACCTTC. Translating gives CASSLGGINYGYTF.

This clonotype has more than one count but fewer than ten. This chain uses TRBV19 with TRBJ2-5; D is uncertain. The ends were cut back, 2 bases at V and 2 bases at J, with 15 bases in the middle. This CDR3 region has 16 residues. CDR1 is LNHDA, CDR2 SQIVND, per germline (reference sequence). The CDR3 sequence: CASSIRFSYSQETQYF. CDR3 DNA: TGTGCCAGTAGTATAAGGTTCTCGTACTCGCAAGAGACCCAGTACTTC. Full variable domain (outside the CDR3, taken from reference TRBV19 and TRBJ2-5): DGGITQSPKYLFRKEGQNVTLSCEQNLNHDAMYWYRQDPGQGLRLIYYSQIVNDFQKGDIAEGYSVSREKKESFPLTVTSAQKNPTAFYLCASSIRFSYSQETQYFGPGTRLLVL.

This chain links TRBV5-3 with TRBJ2-1; 13 bases are a match to TRBD2. TRBV5-3 belongs to the ORF category, with a function that is uncertain. The CDR3 contains 17 residues. With 8 bases clipped from V and 5 bases from J, the junction kept 13 bases outside the gene matches. The CDR3 DNA is TGTGCCAGCAGCCTGCTAACTAGCGGGAGGGACCACAATGAGCAGTTCTTC. It translates to CASSLLTSGRDHNEQFF.

The chain recombines TRBV6-2 or TRBV6-3 with TRBJ2-7; D call uncertain. The CDR3 totals 11 residues. Trimming took off 5 bases at V and 3 bases at J, with 5 bases between the two ends. Germline V lookup: CDR1 MNHEY, CDR2 SVGEGT. The CDR3 DNA reads TGTGCCAGCAGTAGAGTCTACGAGCAGTACTTC. Residues: CASSRVYEQYF.

This clonotype showed up many times. This chain uses TRBV7-6 with TRBJ1-1; 10 bases align to TRBD1. Germline V lookup: CDR1 SGHVS, CDR2 FNYEAQ. V shed 5 bases, J shed 4 bases, and the junction held 4 bases outside the gene matches. The length of the CDR3 is 14 residues. The CDR3 here is CASSRQGAATEAFF. In nucleotides, the CDR3 is TGTGCCAGCAGCAGACAGGGGGCTGCCACTGAAGCTTTCTTT.

This chain joins TRBV2 and TRBJ1-1; no reliable D call. The length of the CDR3 is 14 residues. V was trimmed by 1 base and J by 5 bases, leaving 11 bases between them. Germline CDR1 is SNHLY and CDR2 is FYNNEI. Here the CDR3 reads CASSEGRPGTEAFF. CDR3 in DNA: TGTGCCAGCAGTGAAGGGCGGCCGGGGACTGAAGCTTTCTTT.

At least ten counts were recorded for this clonotype. This rearrangement joins TRBV12-3 or TRBV12-4 to TRBJ2-5; D gene uncertain. The germline V and J ends were trimmed by 8 bases and 3 bases, with 10 bases remaining between them. The CDR3 runs to 12 residues. The CDR3: CASGRVEETQYF. For the CDR3, the DNA is TGTGCCAGCGGAAGGGTTGAAGAGACCCAGTACTTC.

The genes are TRBV15 and TRBJ1-5, with D possibly being TRBD1 (5 bases). The V and J ends lost 5 bases and 7 bases respectively, with 12 bases between them. CDR1 is LNHNV and CDR2 is YYDKDF in the germline V gene (reference sequence). This CDR3 comprises 13 residues. In DNA, the CDR3 is TGTGCCACCAGCCTGGGTAGGGACCAGCCCCAGCATTTT. Its translation: CATSLGRDQPQHF.

The rearrangement uses TRBV29-1 and TRBJ2-7; 7 bases line up with TRBD1. Germline lookup yields CDR1 SQVTM and CDR2 ANQGSEA. The CDR3 extends over 13 amino acids. After removal of 4 bases from V and 3 bases from J, the junction contained 6 bases not matched to a gene. The CDR3 sequence: CSVAWDRVYEQYF. The CDR3 nucleotides read TGCAGCGTTGCCTGGGACAGAGTCTACGAGCAGTACTTC.

The chain is built from TRBV2 and TRBJ1-5, with unresolved D. The length of the CDR3 is 14 residues. Trimming removed 7 bases at V and 3 bases at J, with 13 bases between. From germline, CDR1 is SNHLY and CDR2 FYNNEI. This chain's CDR3 is CASTWWADNQPQHF. The CDR3 DNA reads TGTGCCAGCACCTGGTGGGCGGACAATCAGCCCCAGCATTTT.

This clonotype was found many times. The chain carries TRBV12-3 or TRBV12-4 and TRBJ2-3; D might be TRBD1 (5 bases). CDR3 length: 15 residues. V lost 7 bases to trimming and J lost 3 bases, with 17 bases between them. The CDR3, as DNA: TGTGCCAGCACTTTGTCAGGGCTCGTGACAGATACGCAGTATTTT. The encoded protein is CASTLSGLVTDTQYF.

This clonotype has ten or more counts. The V call is TRBV6-2 or TRBV6-3, the J call TRBJ2-7; TRBD2 aligns across 7 bases. The V segment lost 8 bases and the J segment 2 bases; nucleotides outside the gene matches: 9. The CDR3 has 14 residues. CDR1 and CDR2 (germline): MNHEY, SVGEGT. CDR3: CASQPSGRPYEQYF. The CDR3 nucleotides are TGTGCCAGCCAACCTAGCGGAAGACCCTACGAGCAGTACTTC.

This clonotype was seen more than once but under ten times. V usage is TRBV20-1 and J usage is TRBJ2-5; TRBD2 matches at 7 bases. The V gene's germline CDR1 is DFQATT and CDR2 SNEGSKA (reference sequence). The CDR3 contains 13 residues. With 7 bases clipped from V and 2 bases from J, the junction kept 7 bases outside the gene matches. The DNA of the CDR3 is TGCAGTGGAACCCCGGGACTACAAGAGACCCAGTACTTC. This translates into CSGTPGLQETQYF.

This clonotype has only a few counts. The chain combines TRBV10-3 with TRBJ1-1; D is ambiguous. CDR1 ENHRY and CDR2 SYGVKD come from the germline V gene. Trimming pared 6 bases from V and 0 bases from J, leaving 2 bases between. CDR3 length: 11 amino acids. Written as DNA, the CDR3 is TGTGCCATCAGGGTGAACACTGAAGCTTTCTTT. The encoded protein is CAIRVNTEAFF.

The chain couples TRBV7-2 to TRBJ1-1; 9 bases fit TRBD1. The CDR3 consists of 16 residues. Trimming removed 6 bases from V and 3 bases from J; junction bases left unmatched: 11. Germline assignment: CDR1 SGHTA and CDR2 FQGNSA. CDR3 DNA: TGTGCCAGCAGTCCGCGAAAACAGGGGGCTTACACTGAAGCTTTCTTT. Its translation is CASSPRKQGAYTEAFF.

The chain joins TRBV28 to TRBJ1-5; D not resolved. The CDR3 contains 12 residues. Germline lookup yields CDR1 MDHEN and CDR2 SYDVKM. The V end lost 7 bases, the J end lost 6 bases, and 10 bases lay between the germline ends. CDR3: CASIGSGQPQHF. In DNA form, the CDR3 reads TGTGCCAGCATAGGTAGTGGTCAGCCCCAGCATTTT.

J is TRBJ2-7 and V is TRBV10-3; TRBD1 might be the D (7 bases). Germline loops: CDR1 ENHRY, CDR2 SYGVKD. CDR3 length: 13 residues. Trimming removed 6 bases at V and 3 bases at J, with 12 bases between. CDR3 amino acids: CAISGGQNYEQYF. The CDR3 coding sequence is TGTGCCATCAGCGGGGGACAGAACTACGAGCAGTACTTC.

This clonotype is a singleton in its sample. This chain connects TRBV6-6 to TRBJ1-5; tentatively, D is TRBD1 (5 bases). The CDR3 covers 15 residues. Germline CDR1 and CDR2: MNHNY and SVGAGI (reference sequence). V was trimmed by 6 bases and J by 4 bases, leaving 16 bases between them. CDR3 DNA: TGTGCCAGCAGCCCCCTGGGGGGAGGTAATCAGCCCCAGCATTTT. Translated: CASSPLGGGNQPQHF.

The CDR3 DNA reads as TGTGCCAGCAGCGCCGTACGTTATACTTTAAGGGGAGATACGCAGTATTTT. Translation: CASSAVRYTLRGDTQYF. J is TRBJ2-3 and V is TRBV5-6; D is perhaps TRBD1 (5 bases). Germline V gives CDR1 SGHDT, CDR2 YYEEEE. Trimming stripped 4 bases from V and 5 bases from J, with 23 bases between. The CDR3 totals 17 residues.

In this sample, this clonotype turned up many times. The chain carries TRBV11-1 and TRBJ2-1; 11 bases agree with TRBD1. The CDR3 extends over 17 amino acids. The ends lost 5 bases at V and 7 bases at J; junction bases unmatched: 13. The V gene's germline CDR1 is SGHAT and CDR2 FQDESV (reference sequence). The CDR3 nucleotides read TGTGCCAGCAGCGTAGGACAGGGGGCGCGAAGGGGGAATGAGCAGTTCTTC. It encodes CASSVGQGARRGNEQFF.

The genes are TRBV27 and TRBJ2-7; 7 positions agree with TRBD2. J lost 6 bases, V lost 1 base, and 6 bases had no gene match. Germline V CDR1 and CDR2: MNHEY, SMNVEV (reference sequence). CDR3 length: 14 amino acids. The CDR3 sequence is CASSLFRTRSEQYF. CDR3 bases: TGTGCCAGCAGTTTATTTCGGACTAGGAGCGAGCAGTACTTC.

This clonotype has only a few counts. The chain joins TRBV5-6 to TRBJ2-2; D gene ambiguous. CDR3 size: 15 residues. From germline, CDR1 is SGHDT and CDR2 YYEEEE. Trimming cost V 4 bases and J 2 bases, with 12 bases left between them. In nucleotides, the CDR3 is TGTGCCAGCAGCCGACGGCCCCGTAACACCGGGGAGCTGTTTTTT. Its protein product is CASSRRPRNTGELFF.

This clonotype was detected many times. The rearrangement links TRBV12-3 or TRBV12-4 to TRBJ2-1; D is perhaps TRBD1 or TRBD2 (5 bases each). The CDR3 is 12 residues long. The ends were cut back, 6 bases at V and 9 bases at J, with 12 bases in the middle. CDR3 protein: CASRRGAGEQFF. The CDR3 DNA reads as TGTGCCAGCAGACGAGGGGCCGGTGAGCAGTTCTTC.

This clonotype was picked up a small number of times. This sequence joins TRBV20-1 and TRBJ2-7, with D uncertain. CDR1 is DFQATT, CDR2 SNEGSKA, per germline (reference sequence). The CDR3 is made up of 12 amino acids. Deletions cut 0 bases from V and 2 bases from J, with 5 bases between. CDR3: CSARDPPYEQYF. The CDR3 nucleotides read TGCAGTGCTAGAGACCCCCCCTACGAGCAGTACTTC.